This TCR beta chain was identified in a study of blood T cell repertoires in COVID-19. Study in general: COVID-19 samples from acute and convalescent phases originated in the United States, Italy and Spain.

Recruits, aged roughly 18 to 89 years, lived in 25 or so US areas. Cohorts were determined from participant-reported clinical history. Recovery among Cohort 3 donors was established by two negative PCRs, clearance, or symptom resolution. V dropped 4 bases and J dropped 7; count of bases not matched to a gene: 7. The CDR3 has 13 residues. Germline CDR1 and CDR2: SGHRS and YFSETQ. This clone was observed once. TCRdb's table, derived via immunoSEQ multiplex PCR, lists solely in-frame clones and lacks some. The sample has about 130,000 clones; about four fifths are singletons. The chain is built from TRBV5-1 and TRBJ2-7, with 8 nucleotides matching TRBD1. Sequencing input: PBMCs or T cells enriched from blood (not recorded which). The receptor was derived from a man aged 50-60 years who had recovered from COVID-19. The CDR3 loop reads CASSTRQGSEQYF. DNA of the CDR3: TGCGCCAGCAGCACCCGACAGGGGTCTGAGCAGTACTTC.